These 24 T cell receptor beta chains came from one sample sequenced in a study of shared clonotypes between healthy human individuals. The repertoire was sequenced with immunoSEQ multiplex PCR; TCRdb's copy has only in-frame clones and lacks some. The data show approximately 1,000,000 clones, approximately 80% seen once. Sequenced material: memory CD4+ T cells from PBMCs. Subset reported: CD45RA-negative fraction. These receptor sequences come from a man aged 18 to 35 in good health. Some clones in this sample may be carry-over from other donors' samples.

The chain uses TRBV6-6 and TRBJ1-2; no definite D call. V lost 4 bases, J lost 5 bases, and 5 bases lay in between. This CDR3 has 11 residues. Looked up from germline, CDR1 is MNHNY and CDR2 is SVGAGI (reference sequence). In DNA form, the CDR3 reads TGTGCCAGCAGTTCCCCATATGGCTACACCTTC. It is translated as CASSSPYGYTF.

This clone was seen a handful of times. The chain links TRBV28 to TRBJ1-2; D is possibly TRBD1 (6 bases). The V end lost 11 bases, the J end lost 2 bases, and 15 bases lay between the germline ends. Germline loops: CDR1 MDHEN, CDR2 SYDVKM. The CDR3 is made up of 13 amino acids. CDR3 nucleotide sequence: TGTGCCGCACGGGGGCAAGGCAACTATGGCTACACCTTC. Its translation: CAARGQGNYGYTF.

This clone appeared a few times. This chain connects TRBV7-2 to TRBJ2-3; D possibly matches TRBD1 or TRBD2 (5 bases each). Looked up from germline, CDR1 is SGHTA and CDR2 is FQGNSA. The CDR3 totals 16 residues. V was pared by 3 bases and J by 0 bases, with 13 bases between. The CDR3 coding sequence is TGTGCCAGCAGCTTCGGGAATACAGGAAGCACAGATACGCAGTATTTT. It encodes CASSFGNTGSTDTQYF.

This sequence joins TRBV29-1 and TRBJ2-1, with 10 bases that match TRBD1. The CDR3 loop spans 15 amino acids. The germline gives CDR1 SQVTM, CDR2 ANQGSEA. J lost 7 bases, V lost 4 bases, and 10 bases had no gene match. The CDR3 loop is CSVGNGQGDDNEQFF. The CDR3 DNA reads TGCAGCGTTGGGAACGGACAGGGGGACGATAATGAGCAGTTCTTC.

As for this clone: Other DNA variants within this sample encode the same CDR3. This chain connects TRBV28 to TRBJ2-7; a possible D gene is TRBD2 (5 bases). This CDR3 is 14 amino acids long. Germline V CDR1 and CDR2: MDHEN, SYDVKM. The germline V and J ends were trimmed by 4 bases and 2 bases, with 12 bases remaining between them. The DNA for the CDR3 is TGTGCCAGCAGTTCCCCCGGAGGTGCCTACGAGCAGTACTTC. Protein: CASSSPGGAYEQYF.

The chain links TRBV7-2 to TRBJ2-7, with unresolved D. Trimming stripped 2 bases from V and 3 bases from J, with 8 bases between. CDR3 length: 13 residues. Germline V CDR1 and CDR2: SGHTA, FQGNSA. The CDR3 loop is CASSLRDFYEQYF. Written as DNA, the CDR3 is TGTGCCAGCAGCTTACGAGACTTCTACGAGCAGTACTTC.

On this clone itself: This specimen includes other DNA sequences encoding the same CDR3. The chain combines TRBV19 with TRBJ2-3; D is unclear. Trimming left V 4 bases short and J 6 bases short, with 8 bases between. Per the germline V gene, CDR1 is LNHDA and CDR2 is SQIVND (reference sequence). The CDR3 consists of 12 residues. The CDR3 region is CASSTRTDTQYF. The CDR3 DNA is TGTGCCAGTAGTACTCGGACGGATACGCAGTATTTT.

The chain is built from TRBV2 and TRBJ2-2; D is uncertain. The CDR3 spans 15 residues. V lost 4 bases and J lost 4, with 13 bases in between. The germline gives CDR1 SNHLY, CDR2 FYNNEI. CDR3 sequence (DNA): TGTGCCAGCAGTGTTGTGCGGCCGGTCACCGGGGAGCTGTTTTTT. It is translated as CASSVVRPVTGELFF. Combining the CDR3 with reference TRBV2 and TRBJ2-2 gives the whole variable domain EPEVTQTPSHQVTQMGQEVILRCVPISNHLYFYWYRQILGQKVEFLVSFYNNEISEKSEIFDDQFSVERPDGSNFTLKIRSTKLEDSAMYFCASSVVRPVTGELFFGEGSRLTVL.

V is TRBV30 and J is TRBJ1-2; maybe TRBD1 (6 bases). This CDR3 spans 13 amino acids. Deletions cut 1 base from V and 6 bases from J, with 12 bases between. Germline V gene data show CDR1 as GTSNPN and CDR2 as SVGIG (reference sequence). CDR3 nucleotides: TGTGCCTGGAGTGCTACAGGGCGGGATGGCTACACCTTC. Translating gives CAWSATGRDGYTF.

The chain recombines TRBV7-9 with TRBJ2-2, with no clear D. CDR1 and CDR2 from the germline V gene are SEHNR and FQNEAQ (reference sequence). Trimming took 5 bases from V and 7 from J, leaving 14 bases between them. CDR3 length: 14 residues. The CDR3 nucleotides are TGTGCCAGCAGCCCAAAGACACGACTCGGGGAGCTGTTTTTT. It encodes CASSPKTRLGELFF.

The chain recombines TRBV9 with TRBJ2-1, with 10 bases aligning to TRBD2. The CDR3 loop spans 15 amino acids. CDR1 SGDLS and CDR2 YYNGEE come from the germline V gene. V trimming: 1 base; J trimming: 7 bases; junction bases outside the gene matches: 5. The DNA of the CDR3 is TGTGCCAGCAGCGTATCGAGCGGGAGGGTAAATGAGCAGTTCTTC. This sequence encodes CASSVSSGRVNEQFF.

The chain has TRBV11-2 and TRBJ2-7; D is uncertain. CDR3 length: 12 residues. CDR1 is SGHAT and CDR2 is FQNNGV in the germline V gene. V lost 1 base, J lost 6 bases, and 7 bases lay in between. The CDR3 sequence is CASSLGRREQYF. CDR3 DNA: TGTGCCAGCAGCTTAGGACGGCGCGAGCAGTACTTC.

This clone appeared many times. V and J are TRBV7-2 and TRBJ2-5; D call uncertain. Germline assignment: CDR1 SGHTA and CDR2 FQGNSA. This CDR3 comprises 14 residues. The V gene lost 5 bases and the J gene lost 2 bases, with 12 bases spanning the gap. CDR3 in amino acids: CASSPRWVQETQYF. In DNA form, the CDR3 reads TGTGCCAGCAGCCCACGGTGGGTACAAGAGACCCAGTACTTC.

This clone turned up a few times. The V gene is TRBV2, the J gene TRBJ1-5, with TRBD1 matching over 7 bases. The CDR3 runs to 15 residues. CDR1 is SNHLY and CDR2 is FYNNEI in the germline V gene. V gave up 6 bases and J gave up 2 bases; unmatched junction bases: 7. CDR3 residues: CASSGTGVGNQPQHF. DNA for the CDR3: TGTGCCAGCAGCGGAACAGGGGTAGGCAATCAGCCCCAGCATTTT. Combining the CDR3 with reference TRBV2 and TRBJ1-5 gives the whole variable domain EPEVTQTPSHQVTQMGQEVILRCVPISNHLYFYWYRQILGQKVEFLVSFYNNEISEKSEIFDDQFSVERPDGSNFTLKIRSTKLEDSAMYFCASSGTGVGNQPQHFGDGTRLSIL.

J is TRBJ2-2 and V is TRBV11-2, with unresolved D. The CDR3 length is 14 residues. Trimming removed 6 bases from V and 7 bases from J, with 15 bases in between. Germline V gene lookup returns CDR1 SGHAT and CDR2 FQNNGV. DNA for the CDR3: TGTGCCAGCAGGCCCGGGTGGTCGGACGGGGAGCTGTTTTTT. Its translation: CASRPGWSDGELFF.

This clone was picked up a small number of times. This CDR3 is CASSVTGASGGELFF. CDR3 nucleotide sequence: TGTGCCAGCAGCGTAACAGGGGCTTCGGGCGGGGAGCTGTTTTTT. J is TRBJ2-2 and V is TRBV9; 7 bases align to TRBD1. In germline, CDR1 is SGDLS, CDR2 YYNGEE. The CDR3 spans 15 residues. Trimming removed 1 base from V and 7 bases from J; junction bases left unmatched: 7.

CDR3 sequence (DNA): TGTGCCAGCAGTGGGACGGACCACACAGATACGCAGTATTTT. It encodes CASSGTDHTDTQYF. The chain uses TRBV28 and TRBJ2-3; D assignment may be TRBD1 or TRBD2 (5 bases each). V was pared by 5 bases and J by 2 bases, with 11 bases between. The germline gives CDR1 MDHEN, CDR2 SYDVKM. The length of the CDR3 is 14 residues.

In this sample, this clone turned up once. This chain links TRBV11-2 with TRBJ2-7; D is possibly TRBD1 (6 bases). CDR1 is SGHAT and CDR2 is FQNNGV in the germline V gene. The CDR3 contains 15 residues. V lost 2 bases and J lost 2, with 13 bases in between. CDR3 loop: CASSLRGTTTYEQYF. The CDR3 DNA sequence: TGTGCCAGCAGCTTAAGGGGGACAACGACCTACGAGCAGTACTTC.

V is TRBV7-7 and J is TRBJ2-2, with 15 bases matching TRBD2. This CDR3 contains 19 residues. V was pared by 5 bases and J by 1 base, with 8 bases of the junction left unmatched. Germline CDR1 and CDR2: SSHAT and FNYEAQ (reference sequence). The CDR3 reads CASSLGTSGRNWNTGELFF. DNA for the CDR3: TGTGCCAGCAGCCTGGGGACTAGCGGGAGGAATTGGAACACCGGGGAGCTGTTTTTT. The complete variable domain, with remaining parts taken from reference TRBV7-7 and TRBJ2-2, reads GAGVSQSPRYKVTKRGQDVTLRCDPISSHATLYWYQQALGQGPEFLTYFNYEAQPDKSGLPSDRFSAERPEGSISTLTIQRTEQRDSAMYRCASSLGTSGRNWNTGELFFGEGSRLTVL.

The V and J genes are TRBV7-2 and TRBJ1-3; D remains unclear. Per germline, CDR1 SGHTA and CDR2 FQGNSA. The CDR3 runs 16 residues. V lost 1 base, J lost 2 bases, and 12 bases lay in between. The CDR3: CASSLGGIGTGNTIYF. The CDR3 DNA follows: TGTGCCAGCAGCTTAGGTGGGATAGGGACTGGAAACACCATATATTTT. The variable domain in full, with the rest retrieved from reference TRBV7-2 and TRBJ1-3, is GAGVSQSPSNKVTEKGKDVELRCDPISGHTALYWYRQSLGQGLEFLIYFQGNSAPDKSGLPSDRFSAERTGGSVSTLTIQRTQQEDSAVYLCASSLGGIGTGNTIYFGEGSWLTVV.

A few counts support this clone. The V gene is TRBV2, the J gene TRBJ2-7; D is ambiguous. The V gene lost 8 bases and the J gene lost 4 bases, with 15 bases spanning the gap. The CDR3 is made up of 13 amino acids. Germline assignment: CDR1 SNHLY and CDR2 FYNNEI. The CDR3 loop is CASLPTGRYEQYF. The CDR3 nucleotides read TGTGCCAGCTTACCAACCGGAAGATACGAGCAGTACTTC.

The CDR3: CASSPPGGQGYGYTF. CDR3 nucleotides: TGCGCCAGCAGCCCCCCCGGGGGGCAGGGCTATGGCTACACCTTC. V gene TRBV4-1 combines with J gene TRBJ1-2; D may be TRBD1 (6 bases). The CDR3 consists of 15 residues. From germline, CDR1 is MGHRA and CDR2 YSYEKL. The V and J ends lost 4 bases and 4 bases respectively, with 16 bases between them.

The chain joins TRBV19 to TRBJ1-1; 7 bases line up with TRBD1. The CDR3 has 14 residues. J gave up 6 bases and V 6 bases, and 10 bases lay outside the gene matches. Germline-derived CDR1 and CDR2 are LNHDA and SQIVND (reference sequence). The CDR3 DNA reads TGTGCCAGTAGATTTATAGGGGGCGAACCTGAAGCTTTCTTT. It yields the protein CASRFIGGEPEAFF.

The chain carries TRBV11-2 and TRBJ2-3, with D perhaps matching TRBD2 (5 bases). With 3 bases removed from V and 4 bases from J, the gap between germline ends came to 8 bases. The CDR3 has 13 residues. Germline CDR1 SGHAT, CDR2 FQNNGV. The CDR3 region has the DNA TGTGCCAGCAGCTTTTCCGGGGCAGATACGCAGTATTTT. Its translation: CASSFSGADTQYF.